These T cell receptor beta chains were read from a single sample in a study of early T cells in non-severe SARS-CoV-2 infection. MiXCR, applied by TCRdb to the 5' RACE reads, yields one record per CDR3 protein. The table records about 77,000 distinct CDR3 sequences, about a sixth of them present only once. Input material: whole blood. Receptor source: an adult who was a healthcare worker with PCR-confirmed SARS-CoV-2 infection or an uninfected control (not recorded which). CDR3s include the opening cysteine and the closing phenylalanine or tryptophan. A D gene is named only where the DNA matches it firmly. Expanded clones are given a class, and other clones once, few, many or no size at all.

cdr3_aa: CASSLEGGSPPEAFF
cdr3_nt: TGTGCCAGCAGCTTAGAAGGGGGATCTCCCCCTGAAGCTTTCTTT
v_call: TRBV7-8
clone_size: few
d_call: NA
j_call: TRBJ1-1
cdr3_length: 15

cdr3_aa: CAWNGDTSSYEQYF
cdr3_nt: TGTGCCTGGAATGGGGACACTAGCTCCTACGAGCAGTACTTC
v_call: TRBV30
clone_size: few
d_call: NA
j_call: TRBJ2-7
cdr3_length: 14

cdr3_aa: CASRSDMAGELFF
cdr3_nt: TGTGCCAGCAGGTCTGACATGGCCGGGGAGCTGTTTTTT
v_call: TRBV11-2
clone_size: NA
d_call: NA
j_call: TRBJ2-2
cdr3_length: 13

cdr3_aa: CASSGQLDQPQHF
cdr3_nt: TGTGCCAGCAGCGGACAGTTAGATCAGCCCCAGCATTTT
v_call: TRBV2
clone_size: NA
d_call: NA
j_call: TRBJ1-5
cdr3_length: 13

cdr3_aa: CASSFRLGINEQYF
cdr3_nt: TGTGCCAGCAGCTTCCGACTAGGGATCAACGAGCAGTACTTC
v_call: TRBV7-9
clone_size: NA
d_call: NA
j_call: TRBJ2-7
cdr3_length: 14

cdr3_aa: CASGAGVRARYNEQFF
cdr3_nt: TGTGCCAGTGGGGCCGGGGTGAGGGCGCGCTACAATGAGCAGTTCTTC
v_call: TRBV27
clone_size: few
d_call: NA
j_call: TRBJ2-1
cdr3_length: 16

cdr3_aa: CASSQSGLAGANEQFF
cdr3_nt: TGTGCCAGCAGCCAGAGTGGGCTAGCGGGAGCAAATGAGCAGTTCTTC
v_call: TRBV9
clone_size: NA
d_call: TRBD2
j_call: TRBJ2-1
cdr3_length: 16

cdr3_aa: CASRLSGGAGDTQYF
cdr3_nt: TGTGCCAGCAGACTTAGCGGGGGGGCCGGTGATACGCAGTATTTT
v_call: TRBV7-9
clone_size: NA
d_call: TRBD2
j_call: TRBJ2-3
cdr3_length: 15

cdr3_aa: CSVGDPYQPQHF
cdr3_nt: TGCAGCGTTGGGGACCCCTATCAGCCCCAGCATTTT
v_call: TRBV29-1
clone_size: NA
d_call: NA
j_call: TRBJ1-5
cdr3_length: 12

cdr3_aa: CASSLGRATEAFF
cdr3_nt: TGTGCCAGCAGCTTAGGCAGGGCCACTGAAGCTTTCTTT
v_call: TRBV7-6
clone_size: NA
d_call: NA
j_call: TRBJ1-1
cdr3_length: 13

cdr3_aa: CASRKYDRSGELFF
cdr3_nt: TGCGCCAGCAGAAAGTACGACAGGTCCGGGGAGCTGTTTTTT
v_call: TRBV5-1
clone_size: NA
d_call: NA
j_call: TRBJ2-2
cdr3_length: 14

cdr3_aa: CASSLKGDEQYF
cdr3_nt: TGTGCCAGCTCACTCAAGGGGGACGAGCAGTACTTC
v_call: TRBV18
clone_size: few
d_call: NA
j_call: TRBJ2-7
cdr3_length: 12

cdr3_aa: CATSDFLAGSTDTQYF
cdr3_nt: TGTGCCACCAGTGATTTCCTAGCGGGATCCACAGATACGCAGTATTTT
v_call: TRBV24-1
clone_size: NA
d_call: TRBD2
j_call: TRBJ2-3
cdr3_length: 16

cdr3_aa: CASSQSGQGSTDTQYF
cdr3_nt: TGCGCCAGCAGTCAATCAGGACAGGGAAGCACAGATACGCAGTATTTT
v_call: TRBV23-1
clone_size: many
d_call: TRBD1
j_call: TRBJ2-3
cdr3_length: 16

cdr3_aa: CASSPADSSFTEAFF
cdr3_nt: TGTGCCAGCTCACCTGCGGACAGTTCTTTCACTGAAGCTTTCTTT
v_call: TRBV18
clone_size: few
d_call: NA
j_call: TRBJ1-1
cdr3_length: 15

cdr3_aa: CASSIGQEYEQYF
cdr3_nt: TGTGCCAGCAGCATCGGACAGGAGTACGAGCAGTACTTC
v_call: TRBV5-4
clone_size: NA
d_call: TRBD1
j_call: TRBJ2-7
cdr3_length: 13

cdr3_aa: CASSGSLGSNQPQHF
cdr3_nt: TGTGCCAGCAGTGGGTCACTCGGGAGCAATCAGCCCCAGCATTTT
v_call: TRBV6-1
clone_size: NA
d_call: NA
j_call: TRBJ1-5
cdr3_length: 15

cdr3_aa: CASSPGGQISGNTIYF
cdr3_nt: TGTGCCAGCAGCCCAGGGGGACAGATCTCTGGAAACACCATATATTTT
v_call: TRBV3-1
clone_size: many
d_call: TRBD1
j_call: TRBJ1-3
cdr3_length: 16

cdr3_aa: CASSKSQTRVGDSNQSQHF
cdr3_nt: TGTGCCAGCAGCAAATCCCAAACAAGGGTTGGGGACAGCAATCAGTCCCAGCATTTT
v_call: TRBV21-1
clone_size: NA
d_call: NA
j_call: TRBJ1-5
cdr3_length: 19

cdr3_aa: CASSPIGAGDIGNEQFF
cdr3_nt: TGTGCCAGCTCACCAATAGGAGCGGGAGATATCGGGAATGAGCAGTTCTTC
v_call: TRBV18
clone_size: few
d_call: TRBD2
j_call: TRBJ2-1
cdr3_length: 17

cdr3_aa: CASSRDSDYNEQFF
cdr3_nt: TGCGCCAGCAGCAGGGACTCCGATTACAATGAGCAGTTCTTC
v_call: TRBV5-1
clone_size: NA
d_call: NA
j_call: TRBJ2-1
cdr3_length: 14

cdr3_aa: CASSQGGGLAGAFEQYF
cdr3_nt: TGTGCCAGCAGCCAAGGGGGGGGCCTAGCGGGTGCCTTCGAGCAGTACTTC
v_call: TRBV3-1
clone_size: many
d_call: TRBD2
j_call: TRBJ2-7
cdr3_length: 17

cdr3_aa: CSARDKGDYEQYF
cdr3_nt: TGCAGTGCTAGAGATAAAGGGGACTACGAGCAGTACTTC
v_call: TRBV20-1
clone_size: few
d_call: NA
j_call: TRBJ2-7
cdr3_length: 13

cdr3_aa: CSANGQGSSYNSPLHF
cdr3_nt: TGCAGTGCTAACGGACAGGGAAGCTCCTATAATTCACCCCTCCACTTT
v_call: TRBV20-1
clone_size: few
d_call: TRBD1
j_call: TRBJ1-6
cdr3_length: 16

cdr3_aa: CATSDPYAGTGMGEQFF
cdr3_nt: TGTGCCACCAGTGACCCTTACGCCGGGACAGGTATGGGTGAGCAGTTCTTC
v_call: TRBV24-1
clone_size: NA
d_call: TRBD1
j_call: TRBJ2-1
cdr3_length: 17

cdr3_aa: CASSAQGVVGNEQFF
cdr3_nt: TGTGCCAGCAGCGCCCAGGGGGTCGTCGGCAATGAGCAGTTCTTC
v_call: TRBV9
clone_size: few
d_call: TRBD1
j_call: TRBJ2-1
cdr3_length: 15

cdr3_aa: CASRPPGQVTYEQYF
cdr3_nt: TGTGCCAGCAGACCCCCGGGACAGGTGACCTACGAGCAGTACTTC
v_call: TRBV12-3/TRBV12-4
clone_size: NA
d_call: TRBD1
j_call: TRBJ2-7
cdr3_length: 15

cdr3_aa: CASSVAWSNQPQHF
cdr3_nt: TGTGCCAGCAGTGTCGCATGGAGCAATCAGCCCCAGCATTTT
v_call: TRBV2
clone_size: NA
d_call: NA
j_call: TRBJ1-5
cdr3_length: 14

cdr3_aa: CSAGQGQPQHF
cdr3_nt: TGCAGCGCTGGACAGGGACAGCCCCAGCATTTT
v_call: TRBV29-1
clone_size: NA
d_call: TRBD1
j_call: TRBJ1-5
cdr3_length: 11

cdr3_aa: CASSRTGTNNEQFF
cdr3_nt: TGTGCCAGCAGCCGGACCGGGACTAACAATGAGCAGTTCTTC
v_call: TRBV7-9
clone_size: NA
d_call: TRBD2
j_call: TRBJ2-1
cdr3_length: 14

cdr3_aa: CSVSGGFGTGELFF
cdr3_nt: TGCAGCGTGTCAGGGGGCTTCGGGACCGGGGAGCTGTTTTTT
v_call: TRBV29-1
clone_size: few
d_call: TRBD1
j_call: TRBJ2-2
cdr3_length: 14

cdr3_aa: CASSLTGWNEQYF
cdr3_nt: TGTGCCAGCAGCTTGACAGGGTGGAACGAGCAGTACTTC
v_call: TRBV5-6
clone_size: NA
d_call: NA
j_call: TRBJ2-7
cdr3_length: 13

cdr3_aa: CASSHPGQGTEAFF
cdr3_nt: TGTGCCAGCAGCCACCCTGGACAGGGTACTGAAGCTTTCTTT
v_call: TRBV5-5
clone_size: NA
d_call: TRBD1
j_call: TRBJ1-1
cdr3_length: 14

cdr3_aa: CASSLQIQGGSPLHF
cdr3_nt: TGTGCCAGCAGCCTACAGATCCAGGGGGGCTCACCCCTCCACTTT
v_call: TRBV7-8
clone_size: many
d_call: TRBD1
j_call: TRBJ1-6
cdr3_length: 15

cdr3_aa: CASSPGTGTGANVLTF
cdr3_nt: TGTGCCAGCTCACCGGGGACAGGGACCGGGGCCAACGTCCTGACTTTC
v_call: TRBV18
clone_size: NA
d_call: TRBD1
j_call: TRBJ2-6
cdr3_length: 16

cdr3_aa: CASSENLASHSNQPQHF
cdr3_nt: TGTGCCAGCAGTGAAAATCTGGCCTCCCATAGCAATCAGCCCCAGCATTTT
v_call: TRBV2
clone_size: few
d_call: NA
j_call: TRBJ1-5
cdr3_length: 17

cdr3_aa: CSAWESRGPF
cdr3_nt: TGCAGTGCTTGGGAGAGCAGGGGGCCCTTC
v_call: TRBV20-1
clone_size: NA
d_call: TRBD1
j_call: TRBJ2-7
cdr3_length: 10

cdr3_aa: CASSTVLYEQYF
cdr3_nt: TGTGCCAGCAGTACGGTCTTATACGAGCAGTACTTC
v_call: TRBV2
clone_size: NA
d_call: NA
j_call: TRBJ2-7
cdr3_length: 12

cdr3_aa: CSAANTEAFF
cdr3_nt: TGCAGCGCTGCGAACACTGAAGCTTTCTTT
v_call: TRBV29-1
clone_size: NA
d_call: NA
j_call: TRBJ1-1
cdr3_length: 10

cdr3_aa: CASGTYNTGELFF
cdr3_nt: TGTGCCAGTGGGACATACAACACCGGGGAGCTGTTTTTT
v_call: TRBV19
clone_size: NA
d_call: NA
j_call: TRBJ2-2
cdr3_length: 13

cdr3_aa: CASTGQTNEKLFF
cdr3_nt: TGTGCCAGTACCGGACAGACTAATGAAAAACTGTTTTTT
v_call: TRBV19
clone_size: few
d_call: NA
j_call: TRBJ1-4
cdr3_length: 13

cdr3_aa: CASSPLPDRENQPQHF
cdr3_nt: TGTGCCAGCAGCCCTCTCCCGGACAGGGAGAATCAGCCCCAGCATTTT
v_call: TRBV7-9
clone_size: NA
d_call: TRBD1
j_call: TRBJ1-5
cdr3_length: 16

cdr3_aa: CASSLGGGSSYNSPLHF
cdr3_nt: TGTGCCAGCAGCCTCGGAGGGGGGAGCTCCTATAATTCACCCCTCCACTTT
v_call: TRBV9
clone_size: NA
d_call: NA
j_call: TRBJ1-6
cdr3_length: 17

cdr3_aa: CASSLDTAPIANTGELFF
cdr3_nt: TGTGCCAGCAGCTTAGACACAGCGCCGATCGCCAACACCGGGGAGCTGTTTTTT
v_call: TRBV11-2
clone_size: few
d_call: NA
j_call: TRBJ2-2
cdr3_length: 18

cdr3_aa: CASSLEGSYNEQFF
cdr3_nt: TGTGCCAGCAGCTTGGAGGGTTCCTACAATGAGCAGTTCTTC
v_call: TRBV7-8
clone_size: many
d_call: NA
j_call: TRBJ2-1
cdr3_length: 14

cdr3_aa: CASMTGTGGNEQFF
cdr3_nt: TGCGCCAGCATGACCGGGACAGGGGGAAATGAGCAGTTCTTC
v_call: TRBV5-1
clone_size: few
d_call: TRBD1
j_call: TRBJ2-1
cdr3_length: 14

cdr3_aa: CASRLGTGGYEQYF
cdr3_nt: TGCGCCAGTCGACTTGGGACAGGGGGATACGAGCAGTACTTC
v_call: TRBV4-1
clone_size: few
d_call: TRBD1
j_call: TRBJ2-7
cdr3_length: 14

cdr3_aa: CASSVAPAGTGEMYNEQFF
cdr3_nt: TGTGCCAGCAGCGTAGCTCCTGCCGGGACAGGAGAAATGTACAATGAGCAGTTCTTC
v_call: TRBV9
clone_size: NA
d_call: TRBD1
j_call: TRBJ2-1
cdr3_length: 19

cdr3_aa: CASSDLGRPNSPLHF
cdr3_nt: TGCGCCAGCAGTGATTTGGGCAGACCCAATTCACCCCTCCACTTT
v_call: TRBV10-1
clone_size: NA
d_call: NA
j_call: TRBJ1-6
cdr3_length: 15

cdr3_aa: CASSPTWMNTEAFF
cdr3_nt: TGTGCCAGCAGCCCCACGTGGATGAACACTGAAGCTTTCTTT
v_call: TRBV9
clone_size: NA
d_call: NA
j_call: TRBJ1-1
cdr3_length: 14

cdr3_aa: CSAPRRVLSYNEQFF
cdr3_nt: TGCAGTGCCCCGAGAAGAGTTCTCTCCTACAATGAGCAGTTCTTC
v_call: TRBV20-1
clone_size: few
d_call: NA
j_call: TRBJ2-1
cdr3_length: 15

cdr3_aa: CAGSLDADSPLHF
cdr3_nt: TGTGCCGGCAGCTTAGATGCCGATTCACCCCTCCACTTT
v_call: TRBV7-8
clone_size: NA
d_call: NA
j_call: TRBJ1-6
cdr3_length: 13

cdr3_aa: CASSFRTGPNTEAFF
cdr3_nt: TGTGCCAGCAGCTTCCGGACAGGGCCGAACACTGAAGCTTTCTTT
v_call: TRBV11-2
clone_size: NA
d_call: TRBD1
j_call: TRBJ1-1
cdr3_length: 15

cdr3_aa: CSVEESSYEQYF
cdr3_nt: TGCAGCGTTGAGGAGAGCTCCTACGAGCAGTACTTC
v_call: TRBV29-1
clone_size: few
d_call: NA
j_call: TRBJ2-7
cdr3_length: 12

cdr3_aa: CASAPAPRTGNTIYF
cdr3_nt: TGTGCCAGCGCGCCAGCCCCACGGACTGGAAACACCATATATTTT
v_call: TRBV7-2
clone_size: NA
d_call: NA
j_call: TRBJ1-3
cdr3_length: 15

cdr3_aa: CASSYRGPEGNTIYF
cdr3_nt: TGTGCCAGCAGTTACCGCGGTCCCGAGGGAAACACCATATATTTT
v_call: TRBV6-5
clone_size: NA
d_call: NA
j_call: TRBJ1-3
cdr3_length: 15